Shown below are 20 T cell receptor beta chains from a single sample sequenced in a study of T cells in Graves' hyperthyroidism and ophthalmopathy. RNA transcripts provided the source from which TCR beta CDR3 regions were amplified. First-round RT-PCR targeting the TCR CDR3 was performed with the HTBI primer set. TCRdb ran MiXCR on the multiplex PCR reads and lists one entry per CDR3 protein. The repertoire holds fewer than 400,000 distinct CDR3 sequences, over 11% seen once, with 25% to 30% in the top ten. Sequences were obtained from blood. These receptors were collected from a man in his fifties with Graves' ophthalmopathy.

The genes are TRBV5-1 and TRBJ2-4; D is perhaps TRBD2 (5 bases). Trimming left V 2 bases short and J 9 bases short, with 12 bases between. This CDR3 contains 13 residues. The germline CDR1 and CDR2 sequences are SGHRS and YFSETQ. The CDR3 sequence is CASSFQWAGIQYF. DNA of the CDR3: TGCGCCAGCAGCTTTCAGTGGGCGGGCATTCAGTACTTC.

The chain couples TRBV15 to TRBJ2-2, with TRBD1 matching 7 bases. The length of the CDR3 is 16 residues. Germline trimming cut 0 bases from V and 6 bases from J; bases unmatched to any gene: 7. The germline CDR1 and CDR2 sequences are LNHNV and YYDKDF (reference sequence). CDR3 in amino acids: CATSRDRGGASGELFF. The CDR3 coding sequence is TGTGCCACCAGCAGAGATCGAGGGGGCGCTTCCGGGGAGCTGTTTTTT.

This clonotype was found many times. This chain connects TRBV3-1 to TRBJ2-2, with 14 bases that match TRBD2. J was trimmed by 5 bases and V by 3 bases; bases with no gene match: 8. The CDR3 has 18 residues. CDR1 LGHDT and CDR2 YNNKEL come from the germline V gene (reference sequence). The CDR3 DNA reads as TGTGCCAGCAGCCACCCCGGACTAGCGGGAGGTCGAACCGGGGAGCTGTTTTTT. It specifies CASSHPGLAGGRTGELFF.

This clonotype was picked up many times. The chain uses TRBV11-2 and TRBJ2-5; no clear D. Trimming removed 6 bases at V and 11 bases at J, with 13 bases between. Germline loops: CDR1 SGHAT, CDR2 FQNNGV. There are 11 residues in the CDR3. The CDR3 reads CASSRRNAQYF. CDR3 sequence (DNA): TGTGCCAGCAGTCGACGGAACGCACAGTACTTC. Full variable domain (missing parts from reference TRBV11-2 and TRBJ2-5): EAGVAQSPRYKIIEKRQSVAFWCNPISGHATLYWYQQILGQGPKLLIQFQNNGVVDDSQLPKDRFSAERLKGVDSTLKIQPAKLEDSAVYLCASSRRNAQYFGPGTRLLVL.

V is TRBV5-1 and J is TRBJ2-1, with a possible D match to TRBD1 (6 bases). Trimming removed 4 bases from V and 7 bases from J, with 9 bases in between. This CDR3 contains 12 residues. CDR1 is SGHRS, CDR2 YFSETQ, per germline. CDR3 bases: TGCGCCAGCAGCGTGGACAGAAATGAGCAGTTCTTC. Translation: CASSVDRNEQFF.

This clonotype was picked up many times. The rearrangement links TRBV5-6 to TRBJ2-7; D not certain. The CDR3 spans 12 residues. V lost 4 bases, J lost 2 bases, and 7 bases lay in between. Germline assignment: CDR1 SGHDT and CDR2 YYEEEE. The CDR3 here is CASSLMAYEQYF. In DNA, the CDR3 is TGTGCCAGCAGCCTTATGGCCTACGAGCAGTACTTC.

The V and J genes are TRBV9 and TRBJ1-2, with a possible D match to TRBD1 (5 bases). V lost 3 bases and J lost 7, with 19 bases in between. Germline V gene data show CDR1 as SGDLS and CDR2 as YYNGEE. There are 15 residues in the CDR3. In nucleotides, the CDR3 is TGTGCCAGCAGCGCCTCTCGGGACCCACTGCTTGGCTACACCTTC. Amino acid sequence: CASSASRDPLLGYTF.

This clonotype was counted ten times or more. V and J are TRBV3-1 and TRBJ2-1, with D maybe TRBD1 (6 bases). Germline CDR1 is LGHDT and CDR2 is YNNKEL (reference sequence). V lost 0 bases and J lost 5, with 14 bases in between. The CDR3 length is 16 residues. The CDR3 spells CASSQEGLDRDNEQFF. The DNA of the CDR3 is TGTGCCAGCAGCCAAGAAGGGTTGGACAGAGACAATGAGCAGTTCTTC.

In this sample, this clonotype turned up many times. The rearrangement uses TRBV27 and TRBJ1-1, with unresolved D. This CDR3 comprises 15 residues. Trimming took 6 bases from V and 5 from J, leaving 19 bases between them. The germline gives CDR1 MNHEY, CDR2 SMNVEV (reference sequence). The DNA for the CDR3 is TGTGCCAGCAGCGGACTCTTTAGAGGACTTACTGAAGCTTTCTTT. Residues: CASSGLFRGLTEAFF.

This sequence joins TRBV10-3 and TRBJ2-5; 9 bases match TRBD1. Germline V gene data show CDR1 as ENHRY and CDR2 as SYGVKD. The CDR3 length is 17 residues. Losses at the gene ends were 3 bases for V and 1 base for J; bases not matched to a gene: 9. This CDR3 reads CAISEPGGQGGQETQYF. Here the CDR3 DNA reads TGTGCCATCAGTGAACCTGGGGGACAGGGTGGCCAAGAGACCCAGTACTTC.

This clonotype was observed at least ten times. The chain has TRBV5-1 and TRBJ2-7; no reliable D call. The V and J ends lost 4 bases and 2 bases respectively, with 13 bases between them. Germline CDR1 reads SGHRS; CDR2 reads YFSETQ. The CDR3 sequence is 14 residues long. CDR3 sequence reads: CASSPRLGAYEQYF. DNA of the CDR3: TGCGCCAGCAGCCCAAGACTCGGAGCCTACGAGCAGTACTTC. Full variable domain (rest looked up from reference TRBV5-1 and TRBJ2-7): KAGVTQTPRYLIKTRGQQVTLSCSPISGHRSVSWYQQTPGQGLQFLFEYFSETQRNKGNFPGRFSGRQFSNSRSEMNVSTLELGDSALYLCASSPRLGAYEQYFGPGTRLTVT.

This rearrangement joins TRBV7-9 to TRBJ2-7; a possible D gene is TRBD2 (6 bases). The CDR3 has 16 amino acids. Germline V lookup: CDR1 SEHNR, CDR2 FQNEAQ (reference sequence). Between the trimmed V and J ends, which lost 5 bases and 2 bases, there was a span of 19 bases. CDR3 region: CASSLGLANPTYEQYF. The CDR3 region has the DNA TGTGCCAGCAGCCTGGGTCTAGCGAACCCCACCTACGAGCAGTACTTC.

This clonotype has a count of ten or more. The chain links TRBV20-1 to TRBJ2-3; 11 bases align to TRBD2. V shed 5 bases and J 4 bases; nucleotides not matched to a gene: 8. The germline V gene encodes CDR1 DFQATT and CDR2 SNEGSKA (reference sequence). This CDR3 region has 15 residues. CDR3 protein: CSASLTSGIADTQYF. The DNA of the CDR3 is TGCAGTGCTTCCTTGACTAGCGGGATAGCAGATACGCAGTATTTT.

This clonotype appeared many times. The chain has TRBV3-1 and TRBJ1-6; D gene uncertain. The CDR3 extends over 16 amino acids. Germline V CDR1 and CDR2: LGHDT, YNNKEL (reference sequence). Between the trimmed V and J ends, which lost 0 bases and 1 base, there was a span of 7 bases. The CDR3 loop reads CASSQDLGSYNSPLHF. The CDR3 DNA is TGTGCCAGCAGCCAAGATCTCGGTTCCTATAATTCACCCCTCCACTTT.

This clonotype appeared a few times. CDR3 DNA: TGTGCCAGCAGCCAAGTGGGCAGGAGAGGTGGAACCGGGGAGCTGTTTTTT. Protein: CASSQVGRRGGTGELFF. The chain joins TRBV3-1 to TRBJ2-2; no clear D. Trimming left V 1 base short and J 5 bases short, with 17 bases between. Germline assignment: CDR1 LGHDT and CDR2 YNNKEL (reference sequence). This CDR3 has 17 residues.

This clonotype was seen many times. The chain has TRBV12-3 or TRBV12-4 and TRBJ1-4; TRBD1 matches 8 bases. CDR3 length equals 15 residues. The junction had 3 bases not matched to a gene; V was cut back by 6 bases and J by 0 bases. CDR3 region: CASSNRGATNEKLFF. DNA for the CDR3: TGTGCCAGCAGCAACAGGGGGGCAACTAATGAAAAACTGTTTTTT.

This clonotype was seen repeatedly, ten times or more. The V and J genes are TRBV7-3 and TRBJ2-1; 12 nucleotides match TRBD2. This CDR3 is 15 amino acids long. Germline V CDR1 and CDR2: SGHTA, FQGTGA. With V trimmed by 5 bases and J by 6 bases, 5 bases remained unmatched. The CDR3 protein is CASSLGLAGINEQFF. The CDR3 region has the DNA TGTGCCAGCAGCCTCGGACTAGCGGGAATCAATGAGCAGTTCTTC.

For the CDR3, the DNA is TGTGCCAGTAGTTTTCCGCGGACAAGTGAAAAACTGTTTTTT. The encoded protein is CASSFPRTSEKLFF. The V and J genes are TRBV19 and TRBJ1-4; tentative D call: TRBD1 (5 bases). The V gene's germline CDR1 is LNHDA and CDR2 SQIVND (reference sequence). The CDR3 runs to 14 residues. The V end was cut by 5 bases, the J end by 7 bases, with 14 bases between.

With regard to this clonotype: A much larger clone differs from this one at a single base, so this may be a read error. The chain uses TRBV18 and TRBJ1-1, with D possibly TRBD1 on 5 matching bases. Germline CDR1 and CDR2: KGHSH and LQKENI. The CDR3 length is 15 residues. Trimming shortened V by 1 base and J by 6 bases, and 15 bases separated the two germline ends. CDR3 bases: TGTGCCAGCTCACCACAACTCGGGGCCAACGCTGAAGCTTTCTTT. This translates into CASSPQLGANAEAFF.

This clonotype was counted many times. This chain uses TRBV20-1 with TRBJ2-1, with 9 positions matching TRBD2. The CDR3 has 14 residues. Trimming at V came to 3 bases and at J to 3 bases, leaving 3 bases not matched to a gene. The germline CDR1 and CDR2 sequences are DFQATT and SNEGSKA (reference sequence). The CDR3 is CSASSGSGYNEQFF. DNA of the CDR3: TGCAGTGCTAGTAGCGGGAGTGGCTACAATGAGCAGTTCTTC.